This is a list of T cell receptor beta chains from one sample in a study of T cell repertoires in cytomegalovirus infection. These receptors have no known antigen. Each CDR3 protein gets one entry after TCRdb re-called the reads with MiXCR. The table shows some 940,000 distinct CDR3 sequences, with under 40% occurring only once. Specimen: cultured CD8+ T cells from PBMCs, collected from culture after CMV antigen stimulation. These receptor sequences come from a human donor in good health (CMV status not recorded). Some clones in this sample may be carry-over from other donors' samples. Each CDR3 is given without its conserved first and last residue.

v_gene	j_gene	CDR3aa
TRBV7-9	TRBJ1-1	ASSPGRGGAF
TRBV4-3	TRBJ2-7	ASSQRGQAYEQY
TRBV7-6	TRBJ2-1	ASSFLTSSSYNEQF
TRBV4-2	TRBJ2-5	ASSQDSLAGVQETQY
TRBV27	TRBJ1-4	ASSLVASSEKLF
TRBV20-1	TRBJ2-1	SAFNPYNEQF
TRBV6-8	TRBJ2-1	ASSYSDYTFANNEQF
TRBV28	TRBJ2-2	ASYPPGTAYTGELF
TRBV7-4	TRBJ1-1	ASTVFTEAF
TRBV7-2	TRBJ2-2	ASSLVRRGLHGELF
TRBV27	TRBJ1-2	ASTTGGLGGYT
TRBV7-6	TRBJ2-7	ASSLAGGLRSYEQY
TRBV7-8	TRBJ1-2	ASSPEGTANTLHYGYT
TRBV12-3/TRBV12-4	TRBJ2-3	ASSLTLLDTQY
TRBV12-3/TRBV12-4	TRBJ2-3	ASSLAPGQGPDTQY
TRBV7-9	TRBJ1-3	ASSRGDGYSGNTIY
TRBV7-6	TRBJ2-7	ASSLFPGPGGVYEQY
TRBV28	TRBJ1-6	ASILGNRSYNSPLH
TRBV20-1	TRBJ1-1	SAPTHRVGNTEAF
TRBV5-4	TRBJ2-2	ASSHRTGYGANTGELF
TRBV12-3/TRBV12-4	TRBJ1-1	ASTNRGLGWRDTEAF
TRBV5-4	TRBJ2-5	ASSPEAAQETQY
TRBV5-6	TRBJ1-4	ASSLEDRHDEKLF
TRBV7-9	TRBJ1-2	ASSAVGAGGYT
TRBV7-9	TRBJ2-7	ASSSNGGEQY
TRBV12-3/TRBV12-4	TRBJ2-7	ASSLQSYEQY
TRBV28	TRBJ2-1	ASVSGTSSYNEQF
TRBV20-1	TRBJ1-2	SVFPSTVYT
TRBV12-3/TRBV12-4	TRBJ2-7	ASSSGGRIFSSYEQY
TRBV7-9	TRBJ1-1	ASSPVQGENTEAF
TRBV14	TRBJ1-6	ASSLTVYNSPLH
TRBV7-9	TRBJ1-2	ASSLSLRDFYGYT
TRBV27	TRBJ2-3	ASSSQWGNTDTQY
TRBV10-3	TRBJ2-2	AISEDDTGELF
TRBV4-1	TRBJ1-1	ASSHERDRGHPEAF
TRBV12-3/TRBV12-4	TRBJ2-7	ASSSRQGSSYEQY
TRBV4-1	TRBJ2-1	ASRGGGIGEQF
TRBV6-2/TRBV6-3	TRBJ1-2	ASGQPGYT
TRBV7-2	TRBJ1-6	ASSLEMTGLSYNSPLH
TRBV25-1	TRBJ2-5	ATLAGGWETQY
TRBV6-2/TRBV6-3	TRBJ1-1	ASSWGGVGTEAF
TRBV27	TRBJ2-1	ASSSWTLSSYNEQF
TRBV15	TRBJ1-1	ATSPEASNTEAF
TRBV27	TRBJ2-1	ASSSEGTTYNEQF
TRBV5-5	TRBJ1-2	ASSWREGYT
TRBV5-5	TRBJ2-7	ASSSSPPQEQY
TRBV7-2	TRBJ2-1	ASSVGLAGIPYNEQF
TRBV7-9	TRBJ1-4	ASSLYDEKLF
TRBV28	TRBJ1-6	ASSSTGASSYNSPLH
TRBV9	TRBJ2-3	ASSAPRMTEPGDTQY
TRBV6-8	TRBJ1-2	ASSFTGTGGVNDGYT
TRBV19	TRBJ2-7	ASSLTGTLTGEQY
TRBV20-1	TRBJ1-1	SATRRVEDVTTMNTEAF